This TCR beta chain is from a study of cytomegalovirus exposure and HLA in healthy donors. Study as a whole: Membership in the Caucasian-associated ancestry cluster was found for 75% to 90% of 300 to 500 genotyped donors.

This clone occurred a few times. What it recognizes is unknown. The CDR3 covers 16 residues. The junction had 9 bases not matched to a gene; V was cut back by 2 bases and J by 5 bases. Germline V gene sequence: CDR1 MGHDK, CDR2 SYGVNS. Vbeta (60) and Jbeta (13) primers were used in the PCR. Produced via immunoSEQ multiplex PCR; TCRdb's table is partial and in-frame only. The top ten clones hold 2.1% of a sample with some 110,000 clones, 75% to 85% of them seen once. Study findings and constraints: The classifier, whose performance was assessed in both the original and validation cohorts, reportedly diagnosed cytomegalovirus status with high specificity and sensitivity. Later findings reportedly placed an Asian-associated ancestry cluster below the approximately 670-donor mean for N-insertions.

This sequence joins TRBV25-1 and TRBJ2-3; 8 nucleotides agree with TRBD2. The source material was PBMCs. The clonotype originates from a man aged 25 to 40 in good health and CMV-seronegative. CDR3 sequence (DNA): TGTGCCAGCAGTGAAAGCCCCACCGGGACTAGAGATACGCAGTATTTT. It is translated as CASSESPTGTRDTQYF.